This T cell receptor (beta chain) is drawn from a study of cytomegalovirus exposure and HLA in healthy donors. Study observations and caveats: Across donors, most TCRs were seen rarely, yet some public ones were widespread. Excluded: some indistinguishable V segments such as TRBV6-2 and TRBV6-3.

Samples came from healthy bone marrow donors. A word on this clone: Its specificity is not known.

CDR1 SGDLS and CDR2 YYNGEE come from the germline V gene. V lost 4 bases to trimming and J lost 5 bases, with 12 bases between them. The CDR3 runs 13 residues. 60 Vbeta and 13 Jbeta primers were used in PCR. Measured with immunoSEQ multiplex PCR; TCRdb has only the in-frame clones, and not every one. Its table lists 150,000 to 200,000 clones. This sequence joins TRBV9 and TRBJ2-5; TRBD2 might be the D (6 bases). Material for sequencing was PBMCs. The clonotype originates from a woman aged 18-29 years in good health and CMV-seropositive. CDR3 in amino acids: CASSPTGEETQYF. CDR3 coding DNA: TGTGCCAGCAGCCCGACGGGAGAGGAGACCCAGTACTTC.